Included here is one T cell receptor beta chain sequence, with context. The data belong to a study of blood T cell repertoires in COVID-19. CDR1 and CDR2 from the germline V gene are SGHNT and YYREEE (reference sequence). The CDR3 runs to 15 residues. Trimming took 5 bases from V and 5 from J; bases not matched to a gene: 5. Data came from immunoSEQ multiplex PCR; TCRdb stores just in-frame clones and leaves some out. The sample lists around 180,000 clones, around 80% occurring once. Sequencing was performed on peripheral blood. The sequence was obtained from a woman older than 75 with COVID-19, enrolled during active disease. V is TRBV5-4 and J is TRBJ2-2, with 11 nucleotides matching TRBD2. The DNA for the CDR3 is TGTGCCAGCAGTCCTGGACTAGCGGGTACCGGGGAGCTGTTTTTT. Translated: CASSPGLAGTGELFF. Together with reference TRBV5-4 and TRBJ2-2, the CDR3 gives the full variable domain: ETGVTQSPTHLIKTRGQQVTLRCSSQSGHNTVSWYQQALGQGPQFIFQYYREEENGRGNFPPRFSGLQFPNYSSELNVNALELDDSALYLCASSPGLAGTGELFFGEGSRLTVL.